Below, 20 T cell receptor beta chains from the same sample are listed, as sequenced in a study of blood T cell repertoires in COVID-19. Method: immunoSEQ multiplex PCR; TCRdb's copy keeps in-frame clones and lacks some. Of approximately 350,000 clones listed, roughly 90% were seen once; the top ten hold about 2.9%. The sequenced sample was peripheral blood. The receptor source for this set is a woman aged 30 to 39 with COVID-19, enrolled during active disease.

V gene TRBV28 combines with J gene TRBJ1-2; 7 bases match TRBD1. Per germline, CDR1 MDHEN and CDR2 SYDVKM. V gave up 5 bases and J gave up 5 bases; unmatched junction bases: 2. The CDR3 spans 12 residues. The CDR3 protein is CASSPGQYGYTF. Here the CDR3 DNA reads TGTGCCAGCAGTCCGGGACAGTATGGCTACACCTTC.

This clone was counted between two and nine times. The CDR3 nucleotides read TGTGCCAGCAGGGACAGGGGGTTCCAGCCCCAGCATTTT. This encodes CASRDRGFQPQHF. This chain uses TRBV6-4 with TRBJ1-5; the match to TRBD1 covers 10 bases. The CDR3 has 13 amino acids. Looked up from germline, CDR1 is MRHNA and CDR2 is SNTAGT. The V segment lost 6 bases and the J segment 7 bases; nucleotides outside the gene matches: 3.

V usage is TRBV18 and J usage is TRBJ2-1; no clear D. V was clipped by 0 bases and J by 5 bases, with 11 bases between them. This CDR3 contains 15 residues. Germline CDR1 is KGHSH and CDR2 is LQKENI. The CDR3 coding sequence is TGTGCCAGCTCACCACCGTCTTTTATCGACAATGAGCAGTTCTTC. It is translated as CASSPPSFIDNEQFF.

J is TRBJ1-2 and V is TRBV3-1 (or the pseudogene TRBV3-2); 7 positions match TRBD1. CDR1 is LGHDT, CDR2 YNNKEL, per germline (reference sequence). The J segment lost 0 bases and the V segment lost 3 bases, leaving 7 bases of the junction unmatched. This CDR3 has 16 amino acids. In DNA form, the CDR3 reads TGTGCCAGCAGCCACCTCCCGGGACAGCCTAACTATGGCTACACCTTC. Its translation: CASSHLPGQPNYGYTF.

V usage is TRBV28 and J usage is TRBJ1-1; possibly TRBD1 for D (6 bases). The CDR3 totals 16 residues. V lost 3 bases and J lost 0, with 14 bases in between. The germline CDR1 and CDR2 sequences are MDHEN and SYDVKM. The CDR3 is CASSFKPGDMNTEAFF. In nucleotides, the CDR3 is TGTGCCAGCAGTTTTAAGCCAGGGGACATGAACACTGAAGCTTTCTTT. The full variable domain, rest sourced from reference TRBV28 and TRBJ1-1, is DVKVTQSSRYLVKRTGEKVFLECVQDMDHENMFWYRQDPGLGLRLIYFSYDVKMKEKGDIPEGYSVSREKKERFSLILESASTNQTSMYLCASSFKPGDMNTEAFFGQGTRLTVV.

The DNA for the CDR3 is TGTGCCACTACGACAGGGTCCGACAATGAGCAGTTCTTC. This translates into CATTTGSDNEQFF. This chain joins TRBV24-1 and TRBJ2-1, with 7 bases fitting TRBD1. The V gene's germline CDR1 is KGHDR and CDR2 SFDVKD. The CDR3 consists of 13 residues. J lost 5 bases, V lost 10 bases, and 7 bases had no gene match.

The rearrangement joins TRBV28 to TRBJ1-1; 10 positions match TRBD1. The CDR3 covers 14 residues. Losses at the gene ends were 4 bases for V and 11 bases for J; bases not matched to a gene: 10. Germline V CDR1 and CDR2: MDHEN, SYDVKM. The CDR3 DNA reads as TGTGCCAGCAGTTCGACAGGGGGCGGTTATTATGCTTTCTTT. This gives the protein CASSSTGGGYYAFF. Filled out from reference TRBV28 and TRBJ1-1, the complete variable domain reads DVKVTQSSRYLVKRTGEKVFLECVQDMDHENMFWYRQDPGLGLRLIYFSYDVKMKEKGDIPEGYSVSREKKERFSLILESASTNQTSMYLCASSSTGGGYYAFFGQGTRLTVV.

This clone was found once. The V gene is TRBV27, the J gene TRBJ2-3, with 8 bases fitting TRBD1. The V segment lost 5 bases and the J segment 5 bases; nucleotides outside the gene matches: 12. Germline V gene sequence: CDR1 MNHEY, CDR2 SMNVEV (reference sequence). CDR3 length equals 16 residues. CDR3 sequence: CASSRPGQAFGDTQYF. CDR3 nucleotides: TGTGCCAGCAGTCGTCCGGGACAGGCCTTCGGAGATACGCAGTATTTT.

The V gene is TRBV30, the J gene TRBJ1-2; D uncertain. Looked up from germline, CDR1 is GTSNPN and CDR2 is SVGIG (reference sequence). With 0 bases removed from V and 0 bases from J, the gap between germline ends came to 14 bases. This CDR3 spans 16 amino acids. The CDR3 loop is CAWSVRPRGANYGYTF. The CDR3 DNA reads TGTGCCTGGAGTGTACGACCCCGGGGAGCTAACTATGGCTACACCTTC. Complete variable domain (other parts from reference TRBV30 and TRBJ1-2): SQTIHQWPATLVQPVGSPLSLECTVEGTSNPNLYWYRQAAGRGLQLLFYSVGIGQISSEVPQNLSASRPQDRQFILSSKKLLLSDSGFYLCAWSVRPRGANYGYTFGSGTRLTVV.

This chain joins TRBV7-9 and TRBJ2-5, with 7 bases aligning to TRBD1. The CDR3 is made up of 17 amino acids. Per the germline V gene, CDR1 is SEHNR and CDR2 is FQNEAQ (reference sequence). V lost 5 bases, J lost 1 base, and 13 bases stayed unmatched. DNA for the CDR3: TGTGCCAGCAGCCAGTCTCCGGGGACAGACCTCCAAGAGACCCAGTACTTC. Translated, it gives CASSQSPGTDLQETQYF. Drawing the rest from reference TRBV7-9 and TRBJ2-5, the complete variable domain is DTGVSQNPRHKITKRGQNVTFRCDPISEHNRLYWYRQTLGQGPEFLTYFQNEAQLEKSRLLSDRFSAERPKGSFSTLEIQRTEQGDSAMYLCASSQSPGTDLQETQYFGPGTRLLVL.

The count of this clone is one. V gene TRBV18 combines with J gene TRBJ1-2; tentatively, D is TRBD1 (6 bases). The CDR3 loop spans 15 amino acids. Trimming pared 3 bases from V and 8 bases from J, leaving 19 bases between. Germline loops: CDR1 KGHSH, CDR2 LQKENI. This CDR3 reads CASSPSGGPTVGYTF. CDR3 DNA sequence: TGTGCCAGCTCACCTTCGGGGGGGCCGACAGTGGGCTACACCTTC.

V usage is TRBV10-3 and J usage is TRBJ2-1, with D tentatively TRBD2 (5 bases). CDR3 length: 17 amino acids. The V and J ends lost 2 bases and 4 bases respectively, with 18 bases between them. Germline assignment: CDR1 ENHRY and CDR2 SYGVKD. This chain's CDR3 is CAISEISGLTLYNEQFF. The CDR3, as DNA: TGTGCCATCAGTGAGATCTCCGGACTCACTTTATACAATGAGCAGTTCTTC.

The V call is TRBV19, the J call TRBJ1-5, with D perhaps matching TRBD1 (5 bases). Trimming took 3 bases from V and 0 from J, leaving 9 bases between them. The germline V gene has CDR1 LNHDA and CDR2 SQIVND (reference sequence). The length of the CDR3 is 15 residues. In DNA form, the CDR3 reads TGTGCCAGTAGTATGAGGACAAGTAGCAATCAGCCCCAGCATTTT. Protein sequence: CASSMRTSSNQPQHF.

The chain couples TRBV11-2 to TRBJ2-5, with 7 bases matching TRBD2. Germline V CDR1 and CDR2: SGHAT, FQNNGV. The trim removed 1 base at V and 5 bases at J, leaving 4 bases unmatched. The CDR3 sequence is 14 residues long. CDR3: CASSLVAGVETQYF. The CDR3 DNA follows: TGTGCCAGCAGCTTAGTGGCGGGAGTGGAGACCCAGTACTTC. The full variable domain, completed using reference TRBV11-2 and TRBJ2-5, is EAGVAQSPRYKIIEKRQSVAFWCNPISGHATLYWYQQILGQGPKLLIQFQNNGVVDDSQLPKDRFSAERLKGVDSTLKIQPAKLEDSAVYLCASSLVAGVETQYFGPGTRLLVL.

CDR3 protein: CATSRDLGTANEKLFF. CDR3 bases: TGTGCCACCAGCAGAGACCTGGGGACTGCTAATGAAAAACTGTTTTTT. This chain uses TRBV15 with TRBJ1-4; D may be TRBD1 (5 bases). Germline-derived CDR1 and CDR2 are LNHNV and YYDKDF (reference sequence). Trimming stripped 0 bases from V and 3 bases from J, with 11 bases between. The CDR3 has 16 residues.

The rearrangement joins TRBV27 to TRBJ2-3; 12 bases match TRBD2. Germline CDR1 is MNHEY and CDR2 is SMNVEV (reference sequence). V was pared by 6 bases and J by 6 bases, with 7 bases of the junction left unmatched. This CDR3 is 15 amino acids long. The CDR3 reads CASSLSSGGVDTQYF. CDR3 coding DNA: TGTGCCAGCAGCCTATCTAGCGGGGGGGTGGATACGCAGTATTTT.

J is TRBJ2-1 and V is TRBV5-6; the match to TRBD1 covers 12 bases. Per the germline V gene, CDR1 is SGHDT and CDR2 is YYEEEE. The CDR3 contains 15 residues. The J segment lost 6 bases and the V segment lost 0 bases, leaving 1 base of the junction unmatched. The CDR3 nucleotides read TGTGCCAGCAGCTTGGGGGGACAGGGGGCCAATGAGCAGTTCTTC. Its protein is CASSLGGQGANEQFF.

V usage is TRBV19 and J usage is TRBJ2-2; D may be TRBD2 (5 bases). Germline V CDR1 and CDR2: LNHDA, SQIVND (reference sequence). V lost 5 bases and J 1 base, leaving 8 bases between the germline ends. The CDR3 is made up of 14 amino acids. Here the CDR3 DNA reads TGTGCCAGTAGTTGGGGAGAGAACACCGGGGAGCTGTTTTTT. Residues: CASSWGENTGELFF.

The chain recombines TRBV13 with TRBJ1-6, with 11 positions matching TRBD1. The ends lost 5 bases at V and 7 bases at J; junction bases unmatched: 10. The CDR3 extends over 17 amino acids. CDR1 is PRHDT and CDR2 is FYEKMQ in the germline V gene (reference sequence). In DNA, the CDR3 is TGTGCCAGCAGCCAGGACAGGGGGCAGCGGAAAAATTCACCCCTCCACTTT. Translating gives CASSQDRGQRKNSPLHF.

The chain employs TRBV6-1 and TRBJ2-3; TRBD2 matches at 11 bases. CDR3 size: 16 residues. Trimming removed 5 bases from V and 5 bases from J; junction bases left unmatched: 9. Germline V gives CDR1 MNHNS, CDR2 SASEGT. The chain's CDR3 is CASSKVAGGRGDTQYF. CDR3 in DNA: TGTGCCAGCAGTAAAGTAGCGGGGGGGCGTGGAGATACGCAGTATTTT.